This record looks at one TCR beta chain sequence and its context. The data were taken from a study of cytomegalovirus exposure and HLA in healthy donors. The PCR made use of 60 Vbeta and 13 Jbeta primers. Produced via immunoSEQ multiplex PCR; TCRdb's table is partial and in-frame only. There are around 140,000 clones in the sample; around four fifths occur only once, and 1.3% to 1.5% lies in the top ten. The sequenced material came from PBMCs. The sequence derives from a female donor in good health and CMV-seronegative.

CDR3 residues: CAIRGLSNSPLHF. The DNA for the CDR3 is TGTGCCATCAGGGGACTCAGTAATTCACCCCTCCACTTT. V usage is TRBV10-3 and J usage is TRBJ1-6, with D possibly TRBD1 on 5 matching bases. This CDR3 is built from 13 residues. Germline CDR1 reads ENHRY; CDR2 reads SYGVKD. Trimming removed 6 bases at V and 6 bases at J, with 9 bases between.